The 25 T cell receptor beta chains below come from one sample, sequenced in a study of identical twins. TCRdb analysed the 5' RACE reads with MiXCR anew, one entry per CDR3 protein. This table holds approximately 500,000 distinct CDR3 sequences, less than 25% found once. These same data were also listed under a study on T cells expressing NK-cell markers.

Sequences were obtained from CD4+ T cells sorted from blood. Receptors were obtained from a woman aged 18-35 years in good health.

This clonotype was picked up a small number of times. V gene TRBV12-3 or TRBV12-4 combines with J gene TRBJ2-1; unclear D gene. V was shortened by 6 bases and J by 8 bases, with 20 bases between the two germline ends. This CDR3 is built from 15 residues. CDR3 DNA sequence: TGTGCCAGCAGCTCCGGGTCCCTCCGTGGGTATGAGCAGTTCTTC. This gives the protein CASSSGSLRGYEQFF.

Comments on this clonotype: Compared with germline, one end of the junction differs, possibly owing to a read error. The genes are TRBV12-3 or TRBV12-4 and TRBJ2-5; 8 nucleotides agree with TRBD2. The length of the CDR3 is 14 residues. In DNA, the CDR3 is TGTGCCAGCAGCTTACGGGGGGGCCAAGGGACCCAGTACTTC. Amino acids: CASSLRGGQGTQYF.

V and J are TRBV5-6 and TRBJ2-1; D gene unclear. V gave up 1 base and J gave up 8 bases, with 7 bases separating them. The CDR3 has 12 amino acids. Germline CDR1 SGHDT, CDR2 YYEEEE. In DNA form, the CDR3 reads TGTGCCAGCAGCTTGACAGTCGATGAGCAGTTCTTC. Translated, it gives CASSLTVDEQFF.

This chain joins TRBV20-1 and TRBJ2-1, with D possibly being TRBD2 (6 bases). V was shortened by 0 bases and J by 7 bases, with 16 bases between the two germline ends. CDR3 length equals 15 residues. From germline, CDR1 is DFQATT and CDR2 SNEGSKA (reference sequence). CDR3 loop: CSARDWRAIQNEQFF. CDR3 coding DNA: TGCAGTGCTAGAGATTGGAGGGCCATTCAGAATGAGCAGTTCTTC.

This clonotype was recorded a few times. The rearrangement joins TRBV20-1 to TRBJ2-1, with D possibly matching TRBD2 (5 bases). The CDR3 is made up of 14 amino acids. CDR1 is DFQATT and CDR2 is SNEGSKA in the germline V gene (reference sequence). Trimming cost V 6 bases and J 0 bases, with 12 bases left between them. The CDR3 coding sequence is TGCAGTGCCCCTCCGGCGGGCTCCTACAATGAGCAGTTCTTC. Its translation is CSAPPAGSYNEQFF.

This clonotype was observed a few times. The chain uses TRBV12-3 or TRBV12-4 and TRBJ2-1; 8 bases are shared with TRBD2. The CDR3 is made up of 15 amino acids. Trimming cost V 5 bases and J 6 bases; bases outside gene matches: 9. The CDR3: CASSASGRALNEQFF. DNA of the CDR3: TGTGCCAGCAGTGCCAGCGGGAGAGCTCTCAATGAGCAGTTCTTC.

The chain carries TRBV29-1 and TRBJ2-2; D uncertain. Trimming took 7 bases from V and 1 from J, leaving 10 bases between them. CDR1 SQVTM and CDR2 ANQGSEA come from the germline V gene. The CDR3 is 13 residues long. The CDR3 spells CSASVRNTGELFF. In nucleotides, the CDR3 is TGCAGCGCCTCGGTACGGAACACCGGGGAGCTGTTTTTT.

For this clonotype: Germline is not matched at one junction end, which may reflect a read error. This chain links TRBV20-1 with TRBJ2-1; 7 bases align to TRBD1. The germline gives CDR1 DFQATT, CDR2 SNEGSKA (reference sequence). This CDR3 spans 15 amino acids. In DNA, the CDR3 is TGCTGTGCTAGAGAAGAGGGGGCGGTCTACAATGAGCAGTTCTTC. It codes for CCAREEGAVYNEQFF.

This clonotype was picked up a small number of times. The chain is built from TRBV20-1 and TRBJ2-4; no clear D. Trimming removed 6 bases at V and 0 bases at J, with 9 bases between. CDR3 length: 13 residues. The germline gives CDR1 DFQATT, CDR2 SNEGSKA (reference sequence). CDR3 in DNA: TGCAGTGCCCCAACAGTAGCCAAAAACATTCAGTACTTC. This sequence encodes CSAPTVAKNIQYF.

The genes are TRBV10-3 and TRBJ2-1, with D maybe TRBD2 (5 bases). The CDR3 loop spans 16 amino acids. Germline V gene data show CDR1 as ENHRY and CDR2 as SYGVKD. Trimming left V 6 bases short and J 14 bases short, with 29 bases between. In DNA, the CDR3 is TGTGCCATCAGCGAACAAAGCTCGGGCGAGGGCCGCGCGGAGTTCTTC. Protein sequence: CAISEQSSGEGRAEFF.

The J gene is TRBJ2-7, the V gene TRBV20-1; D is uncertain. V lost 4 bases and J lost 1, with 5 bases in between. The CDR3 has 11 amino acids. Germline CDR1 DFQATT, CDR2 SNEGSKA (reference sequence). The DNA of the CDR3 is TGCAGTGCTACCTTGTCCTACGAGCAGTACTTC. Translating gives CSATLSYEQYF.

This chain links TRBV12-3 or TRBV12-4 with TRBJ1-1; D gene unclear. V dropped 5 bases and J dropped 4 bases, with 14 bases sitting between them. The CDR3 sequence is 14 residues long. The CDR3: CASSTPPEGTEAFF. Here the CDR3 DNA reads TGTGCCAGCAGTACCCCCCCCGAGGGCACTGAAGCTTTCTTT.

This clonotype came up many times. The chain joins TRBV27 to TRBJ1-5; no clear D gene. V dropped 6 bases and J dropped 2 bases, with 5 bases sitting between them. CDR3 length: 12 residues. The germline V gene has CDR1 MNHEY and CDR2 SMNVEV (reference sequence). The CDR3 DNA reads as TGTGCCAGCAGATCAGGCAATCAGCCCCAGCATTTT. Its translation is CASRSGNQPQHF.

The chain has TRBV15 and TRBJ2-5, with 7 bases matching TRBD2. Germline V gene data show CDR1 as LNHNV and CDR2 as YYDKDF (reference sequence). V lost 3 bases to trimming and J lost 3 bases; unmatched junction nucleotides: 10. This CDR3 is 16 amino acids long. CDR3 sequence: CATSRGEASGEETQYF. CDR3 in DNA: TGTGCCACCAGCAGGGGAGAGGCTAGCGGCGAAGAGACCCAGTACTTC.

This clonotype was observed a few times. J is TRBJ2-5 and V is TRBV20-1; TRBD2 matches 11 bases. The V gene's germline CDR1 is DFQATT and CDR2 SNEGSKA (reference sequence). There are 14 residues in the CDR3. Trimming cost V 7 bases and J 5 bases; bases outside gene matches: 9. DNA of the CDR3: TGCAGTGTTCAACTAGCGGGAGACAGGGAGACCCAGTACTTC. It specifies CSVQLAGDRETQYF.

In this sample, this clonotype turned up a few times. V and J are TRBV7-9 and TRBJ1-5; 7 positions match TRBD1. The germline V gene encodes CDR1 SEHNR and CDR2 FQNEAQ (reference sequence). CDR3 length equals 13 residues. The V segment lost 0 bases and the J segment 8 bases; nucleotides outside the gene matches: 1. Here the CDR3 reads CASSLAGGKPQHF. In DNA, the CDR3 is TGTGCCAGCAGCTTAGCAGGGGGCAAGCCCCAGCATTTT.

V usage is TRBV12-3 or TRBV12-4 and J usage is TRBJ1-1; D remains unclear. V was cut by 1 base and J by 5 bases, with 11 bases left in between. The CDR3 spans 14 residues. The CDR3 loop reads CASSLGAPRTEAFF. Written as DNA, the CDR3 is TGTGCCAGCAGTTTAGGTGCACCCCGGACTGAAGCTTTCTTT.

The chain is built from TRBV12-3 or TRBV12-4 and TRBJ1-3, with unresolved D. Between the trimmed V and J ends, which lost 6 bases and 0 bases, there was a span of 12 bases. This CDR3 is built from 15 residues. The CDR3 region is CASSRHASSGNTIYF. The DNA of the CDR3 is TGTGCCAGCAGCCGCCACGCAAGCTCTGGAAACACCATATATTTT.

The chain employs TRBV9 and TRBJ2-6; 8 nucleotides agree with TRBD2. The CDR3 totals 16 residues. V was pared by 5 bases and J by 2 bases, with 6 bases of the junction left unmatched. The V gene's germline CDR1 is SGDLS and CDR2 YYNGEE. This CDR3 reads CASSIAGQAGANVLTF. The CDR3 nucleotides are TGTGCCAGCAGTATAGCGGGGCAGGCTGGGGCCAACGTCCTGACTTTC.

The CDR3 region is CASSLVGGAQETQYF. The CDR3 coding sequence is TGTGCCAGCAGCTTAGTGGGCGGGGCCCAAGAGACCCAGTACTTC. The J gene is TRBJ2-5, the V gene TRBV7-8, with D possibly matching TRBD2 (6 bases). Trimming pared 1 base from V and 1 base from J, leaving 10 bases between. CDR1 is SGHVS and CDR2 is FQNEAQ in the germline V gene. This CDR3 comprises 15 residues.

The chain carries TRBV20-1 and TRBJ2-4; the D is unclear. Germline CDR1 DFQATT, CDR2 SNEGSKA (reference sequence). The CDR3 consists of 12 residues. Deletions cut 6 bases from V and 3 bases from J, with 9 bases between. The CDR3 spells CSAPPGKNIQYF. In nucleotides, the CDR3 is TGCAGTGCCCCCCCCGGCAAAAACATTCAGTACTTC.

The J gene is TRBJ2-7, the V gene TRBV7-2; 7 bases are a match to TRBD2. Germline V gene sequence: CDR1 SGHTA, CDR2 FQGNSA. Trimming took 1 base from V and 7 from J; bases not matched to a gene: 13. The CDR3 is 16 amino acids. The CDR3 DNA reads TGTGCCAGCAGCTTAGATCCGAGACGGTTGGGGGGGGAGCAGTACTTC. Encoded protein: CASSLDPRRLGGEQYF.

The genes are TRBV29-1 and TRBJ2-7; possibly TRBD1 for D (6 bases). The germline V gene has CDR1 SQVTM and CDR2 ANQGSEA. The ends were cut back, 4 bases at V and 3 bases at J, with 13 bases in the middle. The CDR3 contains 13 residues. CDR3 amino acids: CSVGPGQSYEQYF. CDR3 in DNA: TGCAGCGTTGGCCCCGGACAGAGCTACGAGCAGTACTTC.

V gene TRBV6-1 combines with J gene TRBJ1-2; D unclear. The CDR3 has 14 residues. The germline V and J ends were trimmed by 6 bases and 3 bases, with 14 bases remaining between them. CDR1 and CDR2 (germline): MNHNS, SASEGT. The CDR3 bases are TGTGCCAGCAGCCGAGACCGATTCTACTATGGCTACACCTTC. Residues: CASSRDRFYYGYTF.

This chain uses TRBV2 with TRBJ1-2; D is possibly TRBD1 (5 bases). The CDR3 has 13 amino acids. Germline lookup yields CDR1 SNHLY and CDR2 FYNNEI. Trimming left V 7 bases short and J 7 bases short, with 16 bases between. The CDR3 sequence: CASTGITGAGYTF. The CDR3 DNA sequence: TGTGCCAGCACAGGTATCACTGGGGCTGGCTACACCTTC.